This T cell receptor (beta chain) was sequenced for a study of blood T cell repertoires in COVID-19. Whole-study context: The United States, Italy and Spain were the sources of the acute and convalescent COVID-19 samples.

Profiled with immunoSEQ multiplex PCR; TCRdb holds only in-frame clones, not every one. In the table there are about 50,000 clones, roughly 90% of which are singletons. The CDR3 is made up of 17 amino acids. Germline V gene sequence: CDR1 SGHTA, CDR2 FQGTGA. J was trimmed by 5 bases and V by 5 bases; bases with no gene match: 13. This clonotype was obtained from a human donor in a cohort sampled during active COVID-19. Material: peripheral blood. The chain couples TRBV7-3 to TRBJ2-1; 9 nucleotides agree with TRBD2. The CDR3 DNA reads TGTGCCAGCAGCCCTCAACCTAGCGGGACGGGACACAATGAGCAGTTCTTC. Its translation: CASSPQPSGTGHNEQFF. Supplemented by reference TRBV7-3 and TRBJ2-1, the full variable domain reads GAGVSQTPSNKVTEKGKYVELRCDPISGHTALYWYRQSLGQGPEFLIYFQGTGAADDSGLPNDRFFAVRPEGSVSTLKIQRTERGDSAVYLCASSPQPSGTGHNEQFFGPGTRLTVL.